This TCR beta chain was profiled in a study of cytomegalovirus exposure and HLA in healthy donors. As for the study in general: Unique TCR beta sequences numbering 117 million came from 190 million or so T cells in an earlier analysis. Overall study results and limits: Exclusion as indistinguishable affected some V segments, including TRBV6-2 and TRBV6-3. According to the study, around 160 TCR beta chains were cytomegalovirus-associated.

CDR1 and CDR2 from the germline V gene are SGHNT and YYREEE (reference sequence). There are 13 residues in the CDR3. Trimming stripped 2 bases from V and 4 bases from J, with 6 bases between. To note about this clone: As yet, its antigen is unknown.

This PCR relied on a set of 60 Vbeta primers and 13 Jbeta primers. Produced via immunoSEQ multiplex PCR; TCRdb's table is partial and in-frame only. The sample shows about 120,000 clones, over 75% of them seen only once. The TCR was taken from a young woman in good health and CMV-seronegative. Material for sequencing was PBMCs. This rearrangement joins TRBV5-4 to TRBJ2-2; D gene ambiguous. The CDR3 DNA follows: TGTGCCAGCAGCTTATATGTCACCGGGGAGCTGTTTTTT. It encodes CASSLYVTGELFF. The entire variable domain, with the rest obtained from reference TRBV5-4 and TRBJ2-2, is as follows: ETGVTQSPTHLIKTRGQQVTLRCSSQSGHNTVSWYQQALGQGPQFIFQYYREEENGRGNFPPRFSGLQFPNYSSELNVNALELDDSALYLCASSLYVTGELFFGEGSRLTVL.